The 15 T cell receptor beta chains reported below all come from one sample, sequenced in a study of T cell changes during pregnancy in multiple sclerosis. The table came from immunoSEQ multiplex PCR; TCRdb's copy has only in-frame clones and leaves some out. The table records about 41,000 clones, roughly nine tenths of them present only once. The material sequenced was CD4+ T cells from peripheral blood mononuclear cells, taken in the first trimester of pregnancy. These receptors came from a female donor with multiple sclerosis, enrolled in a pregnancy study.

This clone was detected only once. The chain has TRBV7-9 and TRBJ1-4; no reliable D call. This CDR3 is built from 15 residues. Germline V gene data show CDR1 as SEHNR and CDR2 as FQNEAQ (reference sequence). V dropped 5 bases and J dropped 2 bases, with 12 bases sitting between them. Here the CDR3 DNA reads TGTGCCAGCAGCCGACTTGGTGTGACTAATGAAAAACTGTTTTTT. This codes for CASSRLGVTNEKLFF.

The chain couples TRBV11-2 to TRBJ2-7; the match to TRBD2 covers 7 bases. V dropped 2 bases and J dropped 1; count of bases not matched to a gene: 5. This CDR3 contains 15 residues. Germline CDR1 reads SGHAT; CDR2 reads FQNNGV. CDR3 DNA sequence: TGTGCCAGCAGCTTAACCGGGACTACATCCTACGAGCAGTACTTC. This codes for CASSLTGTTSYEQYF.

Comment on this clone: One end of the junction varies from germline; a read error may be responsible. The chain employs TRBV18 and TRBJ2-1, with 13 nucleotides matching TRBD2. CDR3 size: 16 residues. Germline assignment: CDR1 KGHSH and CDR2 LQKENI. CDR3: CASSGTGTSGTNEQFF. The DNA for the CDR3 is TGTGCCAGCTCGGGGACCGGGACTAGCGGGACTAATGAACAGTTCTTC.

The V call is TRBV7-9, the J call TRBJ2-3; 11 bases line up with TRBD2. The germline V gene has CDR1 SEHNR and CDR2 FQNEAQ (reference sequence). There are 15 residues in the CDR3. J lost 5 bases, V lost 2 bases, and 3 bases had no gene match. The CDR3 is CASSLTSGRRDTQYF. The CDR3 DNA follows: TGTGCCAGCAGCTTAACTAGCGGGAGAAGAGATACGCAGTATTTT.

This clone has more than one count but fewer than ten. This chain connects TRBV7-9 to TRBJ2-1; possibly TRBD2 for D (6 bases). Germline CDR1 reads SEHNR; CDR2 reads FQNEAQ (reference sequence). The CDR3 has 16 amino acids. Trimming stripped 7 bases from V and 1 base from J, with 17 bases between. CDR3 DNA sequence: TGTGCCAGCAACAAGGGACTTCGGTCGTCCTACAATGAGCAGTTCTTC. It encodes CASNKGLRSSYNEQFF.

In its sample, this clone was seen once. The chain links TRBV27 to TRBJ2-1, with TRBD1 matching 7 bases. The CDR3 loop spans 15 amino acids. The V gene's germline CDR1 is MNHEY and CDR2 SMNVEV (reference sequence). V lost 6 bases, J lost 2 bases, and 7 bases stayed unmatched. CDR3 sequence: CASRYRGGTYNEQFF. CDR3 nucleotides: TGTGCCAGCAGGTATCGAGGGGGCACCTACAATGAGCAGTTCTTC.

The V gene is TRBV10-2, the J gene TRBJ2-1, with 11 bases aligning to TRBD2. Germline CDR1 reads WSHSY; CDR2 reads SAAADI. V trimming: 10 bases; J trimming: 0 bases; junction bases outside the gene matches: 8. The CDR3 runs to 16 residues. The CDR3 here is CATGTSGVRSYNEQFF. CDR3 in DNA: TGCGCCACGGGGACTAGCGGAGTTCGCTCCTACAATGAGCAGTTCTTC.

The chain employs TRBV28 and TRBJ2-1; maybe TRBD2 (6 bases). Trimming took 6 bases from V and 5 from J, leaving 17 bases between them. The CDR3 covers 15 residues. Germline values: CDR1 MDHEN, CDR2 SYDVKM. As DNA, the CDR3 is TGTGCCAGCAGCTCAGCCGGGACGGGAGACAATGAGCAGTTCTTC. Translated: CASSSAGTGDNEQFF. Drawing the rest from reference TRBV28 and TRBJ2-1, the complete variable domain is DVKVTQSSRYLVKRTGEKVFLECVQDMDHENMFWYRQDPGLGLRLIYFSYDVKMKEKGDIPEGYSVSREKKERFSLILESASTNQTSMYLCASSSAGTGDNEQFFGPGTRLTVL.

This sequence joins TRBV6-6 and TRBJ1-1, with 8 bases that match TRBD1. Per germline, CDR1 MNHNY and CDR2 SVGAGI (reference sequence). The CDR3 has 15 amino acids. V dropped 7 bases and J dropped 0; count of bases not matched to a gene: 7. CDR3 sequence: CASIPNRGVNTEAFF. CDR3 DNA sequence: TGTGCCAGCATCCCTAACAGGGGGGTGAACACTGAAGCTTTCTTT.

The CDR3 is CASSFGTQAFF. As DNA, the CDR3 is TGTGCCAGCAGCTTCGGTACCCAAGCTTTCTTT. The genes are TRBV5-5 and TRBJ1-1; the D is unclear. CDR3 length: 11 amino acids. Germline V gene lookup returns CDR1 SGHKS and CDR2 YYEKEE (reference sequence). Trimming left V 2 bases short and J 9 bases short, with 8 bases between.

This chain joins TRBV6-5 and TRBJ2-7; D might be TRBD1 (6 bases). V gave up 5 bases and J gave up 3 bases, with 11 bases separating them. There are 13 residues in the CDR3. Germline V gene sequence: CDR1 MNHEY, CDR2 SVGAGI. The CDR3 loop reads CASSAPGHYEQYF. The CDR3, as DNA: TGTGCCAGCAGTGCACCGGGACACTACGAGCAGTACTTC.

The CDR3 DNA reads TGTGCCAGCAGTTACGCCGCGGTTCCGAACACCGGGGAGCTGTTTTTT. Protein product: CASSYAAVPNTGELFF. This chain joins TRBV6-6 and TRBJ2-2; D is uncertain. The CDR3 sequence is 16 residues long. Trimming took off 2 bases at V and 0 bases at J, with 10 bases between the two ends. Germline V gene lookup returns CDR1 MNHNY and CDR2 SVGAGI (reference sequence).

The chain employs TRBV5-4 and TRBJ2-7; 12 nucleotides line up with TRBD1. V lost 5 bases to trimming and J lost 5 bases; unmatched junction nucleotides: 8. Germline V gives CDR1 SGHNT, CDR2 YYREEE (reference sequence). The length of the CDR3 is 15 residues. CDR3 amino acids: CASSSGTGGRDEQYF. Written as DNA, the CDR3 is TGTGCCAGCAGTTCTGGGACAGGGGGCAGGGACGAGCAGTACTTC.

This chain uses TRBV2 with TRBJ2-1; TRBD2 is a possible D gene (5 bases). Germline CDR1 reads SNHLY; CDR2 reads FYNNEI. Trimming stripped 8 bases from V and 0 bases from J, with 8 bases between. The CDR3 runs 13 residues. The CDR3 reads CASAGSSYNEQFF. The CDR3 nucleotides are TGTGCCAGCGCGGGTAGCTCCTACAATGAGCAGTTCTTC.

The J gene is TRBJ2-5, the V gene TRBV21-1; the table's D call TRBD1 went unverified against the DNA. TRBV21-1 is a recognized pseudogene. The CDR3 contains 15 residues. In DNA form, the CDR3 reads TGTGCCAGCCGGCACAGAAGAGAAAAACCAGAGACCCAGTACTTC. Translated: CASRHRREKPETQYF.